This entry describes one TCR beta chain. These data originate in a study of cytomegalovirus exposure and HLA in healthy donors. Across the whole study: A data release that came early held 80 million or so unique TCRs from HLA-typed donors.

The germline V gene has CDR1 SQVTM and CDR2 ANQGSEA. The CDR3 contains 13 residues. V gave up 4 bases and J gave up 5 bases; unmatched junction bases: 5. The PCR was carried out with 60 Vbeta primers and 13 Jbeta primers. Produced via immunoSEQ multiplex PCR; TCRdb's table is partial and in-frame only. Its table records tens of thousands of clones. The chain is built from TRBV29-1 and TRBJ1-1; TRBD1 aligns across 9 bases. Sequencing was done on a sample of PBMCs. This clonotype was obtained from a man aged 18 to 29 in good health and CMV-seropositive. For the CDR3, the DNA is TGCAGCGTTGGGGACAGGGTAGATACTGAAGCTTTCTTT. Protein: CSVGDRVDTEAFF.